Listed below are T cell receptor beta chains from one sample, sequenced in a study of regulatory dendritic cells for organ transplantation. The method was immunoSEQ multiplex PCR; TCRdb's version includes in-frame clones alone and lacks a portion of them. The data contain fewer than 15,000 clones, roughly 90% of them seen just once; the ten biggest clones take up approximately 0.22%. Their specific antigens are unknown. Source material: naive CD8+ T cells from blood cultured with regulatory dendritic cells. The receptors originated from a human donor in good health. The CDR3 runs from the conserved cysteine through the conserved F or W. D genes are given only for firm matches. Size is stated for part of the rows, as once, few or many counts, or as a class when the clone is expanded.

V: TRBV19; D: .; J: TRBJ2-7; size: .; CDR3: CASSGVATWTYEQYF; DNA: TGTGCCAGTAGTGGTGTGGCGACATGGACCTACGAGCAGTACTTC
V: TRBV28; D: .; J: TRBJ1-1; size: few; CDR3: CASSWSRGNTEAFF; DNA: TGTGCCAGCAGTTGGTCCAGGGGGAACACTGAAGCTTTCTTT
V: TRBV4-3; D: .; J: TRBJ1-3; size: .; CDR3: CASSLGRPPGNTIYF; DNA: TGCGCCAGCAGCCTGGGTCGGCCACCTGGAAACACCATATATTTT
V: TRBV2; D: .; J: TRBJ1-2; size: .; CDR3: CASPPGAGANYGYTF; DNA: TGTGCCAGCCCCCCCGGGGCAGGAGCTAACTATGGCTACACCTTC
V: TRBV27; D: .; J: TRBJ1-2; size: .; CDR3: CASSFAGGGYGYTF; DNA: TGTGCCAGCAGTTTCGCGGGGGGAGGGTATGGCTACACCTTC
V: TRBV7-6; D: .; J: TRBJ1-1; size: few; CDR3: CASSLSIGSSTEAFF; DNA: TGTGCCAGCAGCTTAAGTATAGGCAGTAGTACTGAAGCTTTCTTT
V: TRBV7-9; D: TRBD2; J: TRBJ2-1; size: .; CDR3: CASSLGGGEQFF; DNA: TGTGCCAGCAGCCTAGGCGGGGGTGAGCAGTTCTTC
V: TRBV18; D: TRBD2; J: TRBJ2-7; size: .; CDR3: CASSPAGGRGINEQYF; DNA: TGTGCCAGCTCACCAGCGGGGGGGCGGGGTATCAACGAGCAGTACTTC
V: TRBV18; D: .; J: TRBJ2-7; size: .; CDR3: CASSPQGFSYEQYF; DNA: TGTGCCAGCTCACCACAGGGTTTCTCCTACGAGCAGTACTTC
V: TRBV2; D: .; J: TRBJ1-2; size: .; CDR3: CASRVVDTYHRGYTF; DNA: TGTGCCAGCAGGGTCGTGGATACGTACCATAGGGGCTACACCTTC
V: TRBV2; D: .; J: TRBJ2-7; size: .; CDR3: CASSDPSTASSEQYF; DNA: TGTGCCAGCAGTGATCCCTCGACCGCCTCCAGCGAGCAGTACTTC
V: TRBV2; D: .; J: TRBJ1-4; size: .; CDR3: CASSEYGVLPEKLFF; DNA: TGTGCCAGCAGTGAGTATGGTGTCTTGCCTGAAAAACTGTTTTTT
V: TRBV5-4; D: .; J: TRBJ2-7; size: .; CDR3: CASSLSTRPYEQYF; DNA: TGTGCCAGCAGCTTGAGTACTCGGCCCTACGAGCAGTACTTC
V: TRBV15; D: .; J: TRBJ2-7; size: once; CDR3: CATSREFATSYEQYF; DNA: TGTGCCACCAGCAGAGAATTCGCCACCTCCTACGAGCAGTACTTC
V: TRBV9; D: .; J: TRBJ1-1; size: .; CDR3: CASSVGQASEAFF; DNA: TGTGCCAGCAGCGTAGGACAGGCGTCTGAAGCTTTCTTT
V: TRBV7-9; D: TRBD1; J: TRBJ1-4; size: .; CDR3: CASSSPVGRGNEKLFF; DNA: TGTGCCAGCAGCTCCCCAGTGGGCAGGGGGAATGAAAAACTGTTTTTT
V: TRBV7-2; D: .; J: TRBJ1-1; size: .; CDR3: CASSDTGLDTEAFF; DNA: TGTGCCAGCAGCGACACAGGGTTGGACACTGAAGCTTTCTTT
V: TRBV7-9; D: .; J: TRBJ1-4; size: .; CDR3: CASSFTEKLFF; DNA: TGTGCCAGCAGCTTCACGGAAAAACTGTTTTTT
V: TRBV12-5; D: TRBD1; J: TRBJ2-7; size: .; CDR3: CASGPGQGLYEQYF; DNA: TGTGCTAGTGGACCCGGACAGGGGCTGTACGAGCAGTACTTC
V: TRBV19; D: TRBD2; J: TRBJ2-7; size: .; CDR3: CASSIVSAGMAYEQYF; DNA: TGTGCCAGTAGTATAGTATCAGCGGGAATGGCCTACGAGCAGTACTTC
V: TRBV7-9; D: .; J: TRBJ2-1; size: .; CDR3: CASSFLGGLAEQFF; DNA: TGTGCCAGCAGCTTCTTGGGGGGCCTTGCCGAGCAGTTCTTC
V: TRBV9; D: .; J: TRBJ2-4; size: .; CDR3: CASSVTGGGGKNIQYF; DNA: TGTGCCAGCAGCGTAACAGGGGGAGGGGGCAAAAACATTCAGTACTTC
V: TRBV21-1; D: .; J: TRBJ2-3; size: .; CDR3: CASSNGTKLSTDTQYF; DNA: TGTGCCAGCAGCAATGGCACCAAGTTAAGTACAGATACGCAGTATTTT
V: TRBV4-2; D: .; J: TRBJ1-2; size: .; CDR3: CASSPPGVGYTF; DNA: TGTGCCAGCAGCCCACCCGGGGTTGGCTACACCTTC
V: TRBV6-5; D: TRBD1; J: TRBJ2-1; size: once; CDR3: CASTPGQGLREQFF; DNA: TGTGCCAGCACCCCGGGACAGGGGCTTCGAGAGCAGTTCTTC
V: TRBV7-8; D: .; J: TRBJ2-3; size: .; CDR3: CASSLERADTQYF; DNA: TGTGCCAGCAGCTTAGAAAGGGCAGATACGCAGTATTTT
V: TRBV28; D: .; J: TRBJ1-6; size: .; CDR3: CASRDTGGLGSPLHF; DNA: TGTGCCAGCAGAGACACGGGGGGGTTGGGGTCACCCCTCCACTTT
V: TRBV7-9; D: .; J: TRBJ2-5; size: .; CDR3: CASSENRLQETQYF; DNA: TGTGCCAGCAGCGAAAACCGATTGCAAGAGACCCAGTACTTC
V: TRBV4-1; D: .; J: TRBJ1-3; size: .; CDR3: CASSQAFLSGNTIYF; DNA: TGCGCCAGCAGCCAAGCATTCCTCTCTGGAAACACCATATATTTT
V: TRBV9; D: .; J: TRBJ2-5; size: .; CDR3: CASSDGLQETQYF; DNA: TGTGCCAGCAGCGACGGCCTCCAAGAGACCCAGTACTTC
V: TRBV15; D: TRBD1; J: TRBJ2-7; size: .; CDR3: CATSRDTGAYEQYF; DNA: TGTGCCACCAGCAGAGACACAGGGGCTTACGAGCAGTACTTC
V: TRBV19; D: .; J: TRBJ1-1; size: .; CDR3: CASSKNTEAFF; DNA: TGTGCCAGTAGTAAAAACACTGAAGCTTTCTTT
V: TRBV4-3; D: .; J: TRBJ2-7; size: .; CDR3: CASSQDEGRYEQYF; DNA: TGCGCCAGCAGCCAAGACGAGGGTCGATACGAGCAGTACTTC
V: TRBV4-3; D: TRBD1; J: TRBJ1-1; size: .; CDR3: CASSPNSFQDRATEAFF; DNA: TGCGCCAGCAGCCCCAATTCTTTCCAAGACAGGGCCACTGAAGCTTTCTTT
V: TRBV6-5; D: .; J: TRBJ1-2; size: .; CDR3: CASTSGGGYTF; DNA: TGTGCCAGCACCTCGGGGGGTGGCTACACCTTC
V: TRBV4-3; D: TRBD1; J: TRBJ1-2; size: .; CDR3: CASSQDLGTGPYGYTF; DNA: TGCGCCAGCAGCCAAGACCTAGGGACAGGACCATATGGCTACACCTTC
V: TRBV19; D: .; J: TRBJ1-1; size: .; CDR3: CASSIFWPPNTEAFF; DNA: TGTGCCAGTAGTATTTTTTGGCCTCCGAACACTGAAGCTTTCTTT
V: TRBV13; D: TRBD2; J: TRBJ2-1; size: .; CDR3: CASSSGTSVYEQFF; DNA: TGTGCCAGCAGTTCCGGGACTAGCGTTTATGAGCAGTTCTTC
V: TRBV2; D: .; J: TRBJ1-2; size: .; CDR3: CASKEHWTF; DNA: TGTGCCAGCAAGGAGCATTGGACCTTC
V: TRBV28; D: TRBD1; J: TRBJ2-7; size: few; CDR3: CASSFPQGYEQYF; DNA: TGTGCCAGCAGTTTCCCACAGGGGTACGAGCAGTACTTC
V: TRBV21-1; D: .; J: TRBJ2-2; size: .; CDR3: CASIEFSGPRKGHGELFF; DNA: TGTGCCAGCATCGAATTCTCCGGGCCGAGGAAAGGTCACGGGGAGCTGTTTTTT
V: TRBV4-2; D: TRBD2; J: TRBJ2-3; size: .; CDR3: CASSQEYTSGLTDTQYF; DNA: TGTGCCAGCAGCCAAGAGTACACTAGCGGGCTCACAGATACGCAGTATTTT
V: TRBV5-1; D: TRBD1; J: TRBJ2-3; size: .; CDR3: CASSAGQATDTQYF; DNA: TGCGCCAGCAGCGCGGGACAGGCCACAGATACGCAGTATTTT
V: TRBV6-6; D: .; J: TRBJ2-7; size: once; CDR3: CASSPRGSYEQYF; DNA: TGTGCCAGCAGCCCACGGGGCTCCTACGAGCAGTACTTC
V: TRBV7-9; D: .; J: TRBJ2-7; size: once; CDR3: CASSLATRYEQYF; DNA: TGTGCCAGCAGCTTAGCTACTCGGTACGAGCAGTACTTC
V: TRBV7-2; D: TRBD1; J: TRBJ1-2; size: .; CDR3: CASSSRTGTGYGYTF; DNA: TGTGCCAGCAGCTCACGGACCGGGACAGGCTATGGCTACACCTTC
V: TRBV27; D: TRBD1; J: TRBJ2-1; size: .; CDR3: CASSLEDRGNNEQFF; DNA: TGTGCCAGCAGTTTAGAGGACAGGGGCAACAATGAGCAGTTCTTC
V: TRBV4-2; D: .; J: TRBJ2-1; size: .; CDR3: CASSPDGGTSYNEQFF; DNA: TGTGCCAGCAGCCCTGATGGGGGGACTTCCTACAATGAGCAGTTCTTC
V: TRBV7-3; D: .; J: TRBJ2-2; size: few; CDR3: CASRETNTGELFF; DNA: TGTGCCAGCAGAGAGACTAACACCGGGGAGCTGTTTTTT
V: TRBV9; D: .; J: TRBJ1-3; size: .; CDR3: CASRGGAGNTIYF; DNA: TGTGCCAGCCGGGGGGGCGCTGGAAACACCATATATTTT
V: TRBV5-1; D: TRBD1; J: TRBJ2-3; size: .; CDR3: CASSLGQGASDTQYF; DNA: TGCGCCAGCAGCTTGGGGCAGGGGGCCTCAGATACGCAGTATTTT
V: TRBV9; D: .; J: TRBJ1-3; size: .; CDR3: CASSVEGRSGNTIYF; DNA: TGTGCCAGCAGCGTAGAAGGGAGGTCTGGAAACACCATATATTTT
V: TRBV6-5; D: .; J: TRBJ2-5; size: .; CDR3: CASRTIGGETQYF; DNA: TGTGCCAGCAGGACGATTGGGGGAGAGACCCAGTACTTC